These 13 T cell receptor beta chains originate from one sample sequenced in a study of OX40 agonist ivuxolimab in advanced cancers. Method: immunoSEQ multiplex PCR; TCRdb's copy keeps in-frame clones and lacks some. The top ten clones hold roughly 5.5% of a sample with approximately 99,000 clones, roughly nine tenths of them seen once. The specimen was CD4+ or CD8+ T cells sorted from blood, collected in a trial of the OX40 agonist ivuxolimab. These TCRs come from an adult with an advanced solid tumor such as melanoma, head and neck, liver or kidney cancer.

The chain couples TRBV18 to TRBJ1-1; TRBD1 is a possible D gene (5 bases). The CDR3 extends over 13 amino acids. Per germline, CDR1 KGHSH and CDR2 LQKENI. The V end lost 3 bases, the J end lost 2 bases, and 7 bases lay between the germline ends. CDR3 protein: CASSPGANTEAFF. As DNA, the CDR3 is TGTGCCAGCTCACCCGGGGCCAACACTGAAGCTTTCTTT.

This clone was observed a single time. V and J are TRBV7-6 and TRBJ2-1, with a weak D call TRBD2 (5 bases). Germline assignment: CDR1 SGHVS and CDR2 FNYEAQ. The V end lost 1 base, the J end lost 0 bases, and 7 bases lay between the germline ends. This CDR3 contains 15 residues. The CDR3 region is CASSLDSASYNEQFF. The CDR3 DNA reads TGTGCCAGCAGCTTAGATAGCGCCTCCTACAATGAGCAGTTCTTC.

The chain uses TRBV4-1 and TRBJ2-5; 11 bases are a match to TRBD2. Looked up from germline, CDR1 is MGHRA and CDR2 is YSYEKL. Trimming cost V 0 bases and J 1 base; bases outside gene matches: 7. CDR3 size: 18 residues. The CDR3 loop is CASSQDNPLAGGQETQYF. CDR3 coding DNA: TGCGCCAGCAGCCAAGATAACCCCCTAGCGGGGGGCCAAGAGACCCAGTACTTC.

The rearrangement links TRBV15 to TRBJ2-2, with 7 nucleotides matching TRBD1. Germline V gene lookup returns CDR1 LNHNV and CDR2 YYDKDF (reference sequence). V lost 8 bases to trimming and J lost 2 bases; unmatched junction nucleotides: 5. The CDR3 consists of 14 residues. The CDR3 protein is CATGRTGNTGELFF. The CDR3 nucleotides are TGTGCCACCGGCCGGACAGGCAACACCGGGGAGCTGTTTTTT.

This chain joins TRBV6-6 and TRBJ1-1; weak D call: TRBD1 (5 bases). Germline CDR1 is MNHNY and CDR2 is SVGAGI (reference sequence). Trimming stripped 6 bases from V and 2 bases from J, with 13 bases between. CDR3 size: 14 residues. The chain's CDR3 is CASRPTDFNTEAFF. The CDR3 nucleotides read TGTGCCAGCAGGCCGACAGATTTCAACACTGAAGCTTTCTTT.

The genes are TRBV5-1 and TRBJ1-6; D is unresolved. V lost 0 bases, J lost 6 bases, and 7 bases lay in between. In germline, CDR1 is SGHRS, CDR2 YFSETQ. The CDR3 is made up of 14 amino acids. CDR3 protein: CASSLAGFNSPLHF. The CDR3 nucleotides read TGCGCCAGCAGCTTGGCGGGTTTTAATTCACCCCTCCACTTT.

The CDR3 nucleotides are TGTGCCAGCAGTTACCCGGGTAGGGGGTGGAATGAAGCTTTCTTT. Translated, it gives CASSYPGRGWNEAFF. The genes are TRBV6-6 and TRBJ1-1; the D gene is possibly TRBD1 (6 bases). The CDR3 covers 15 residues. V gave up 2 bases and J gave up 7 bases, with 17 bases separating them. CDR1 and CDR2 (germline): MNHNY, SVGAGI (reference sequence).

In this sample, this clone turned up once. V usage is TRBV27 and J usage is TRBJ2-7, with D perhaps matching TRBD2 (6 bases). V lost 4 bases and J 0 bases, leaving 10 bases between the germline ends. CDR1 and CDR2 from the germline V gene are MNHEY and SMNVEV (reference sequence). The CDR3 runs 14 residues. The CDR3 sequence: CASSSGLNSYEQYF. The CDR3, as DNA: TGTGCCAGCAGTTCGGGACTCAACTCCTACGAGCAGTACTTC.

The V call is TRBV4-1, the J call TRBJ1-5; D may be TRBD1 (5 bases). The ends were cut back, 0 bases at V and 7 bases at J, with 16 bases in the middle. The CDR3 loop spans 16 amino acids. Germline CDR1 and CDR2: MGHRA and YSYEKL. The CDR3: CASSQDPGRGGQPQHF. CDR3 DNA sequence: TGCGCCAGCAGCCAAGATCCCGGGAGGGGCGGCCAGCCCCAGCATTTT.

The CDR3, as DNA: TGTGCCAGCTCACTGGGACTGGCCAATGAGCAGTTCTTC. It yields the protein CASSLGLANEQFF. V gene TRBV18 combines with J gene TRBJ2-1; a possible D gene is TRBD2 (6 bases). CDR1 KGHSH and CDR2 LQKENI come from the germline V gene. V was pared by 4 bases and J by 6 bases, with 10 bases between. CDR3 length equals 13 residues.

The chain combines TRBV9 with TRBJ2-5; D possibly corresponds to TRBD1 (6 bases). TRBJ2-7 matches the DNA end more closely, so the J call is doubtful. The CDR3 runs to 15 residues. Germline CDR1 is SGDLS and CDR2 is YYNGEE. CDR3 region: CASSVGGTKSGEQYF. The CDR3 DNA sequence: TGTGCCAGCAGCGTAGGGGGGACAAAATCGGGCGAGCAGTACTTC.

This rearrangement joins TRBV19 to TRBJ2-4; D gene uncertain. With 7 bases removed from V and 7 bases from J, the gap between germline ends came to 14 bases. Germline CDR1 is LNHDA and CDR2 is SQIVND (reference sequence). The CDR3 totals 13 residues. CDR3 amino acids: CASIDGSRNIQYF. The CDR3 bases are TGTGCCAGTATCGACGGTTCCCGGAACATTCAGTACTTC.

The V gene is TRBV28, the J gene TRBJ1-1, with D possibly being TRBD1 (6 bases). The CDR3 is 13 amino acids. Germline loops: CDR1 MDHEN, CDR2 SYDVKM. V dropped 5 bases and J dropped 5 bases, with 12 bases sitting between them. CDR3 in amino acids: CASSLQGRTEAFF. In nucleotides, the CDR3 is TGTGCCAGCAGTCTCCAGGGGAGAACTGAAGCTTTCTTT.